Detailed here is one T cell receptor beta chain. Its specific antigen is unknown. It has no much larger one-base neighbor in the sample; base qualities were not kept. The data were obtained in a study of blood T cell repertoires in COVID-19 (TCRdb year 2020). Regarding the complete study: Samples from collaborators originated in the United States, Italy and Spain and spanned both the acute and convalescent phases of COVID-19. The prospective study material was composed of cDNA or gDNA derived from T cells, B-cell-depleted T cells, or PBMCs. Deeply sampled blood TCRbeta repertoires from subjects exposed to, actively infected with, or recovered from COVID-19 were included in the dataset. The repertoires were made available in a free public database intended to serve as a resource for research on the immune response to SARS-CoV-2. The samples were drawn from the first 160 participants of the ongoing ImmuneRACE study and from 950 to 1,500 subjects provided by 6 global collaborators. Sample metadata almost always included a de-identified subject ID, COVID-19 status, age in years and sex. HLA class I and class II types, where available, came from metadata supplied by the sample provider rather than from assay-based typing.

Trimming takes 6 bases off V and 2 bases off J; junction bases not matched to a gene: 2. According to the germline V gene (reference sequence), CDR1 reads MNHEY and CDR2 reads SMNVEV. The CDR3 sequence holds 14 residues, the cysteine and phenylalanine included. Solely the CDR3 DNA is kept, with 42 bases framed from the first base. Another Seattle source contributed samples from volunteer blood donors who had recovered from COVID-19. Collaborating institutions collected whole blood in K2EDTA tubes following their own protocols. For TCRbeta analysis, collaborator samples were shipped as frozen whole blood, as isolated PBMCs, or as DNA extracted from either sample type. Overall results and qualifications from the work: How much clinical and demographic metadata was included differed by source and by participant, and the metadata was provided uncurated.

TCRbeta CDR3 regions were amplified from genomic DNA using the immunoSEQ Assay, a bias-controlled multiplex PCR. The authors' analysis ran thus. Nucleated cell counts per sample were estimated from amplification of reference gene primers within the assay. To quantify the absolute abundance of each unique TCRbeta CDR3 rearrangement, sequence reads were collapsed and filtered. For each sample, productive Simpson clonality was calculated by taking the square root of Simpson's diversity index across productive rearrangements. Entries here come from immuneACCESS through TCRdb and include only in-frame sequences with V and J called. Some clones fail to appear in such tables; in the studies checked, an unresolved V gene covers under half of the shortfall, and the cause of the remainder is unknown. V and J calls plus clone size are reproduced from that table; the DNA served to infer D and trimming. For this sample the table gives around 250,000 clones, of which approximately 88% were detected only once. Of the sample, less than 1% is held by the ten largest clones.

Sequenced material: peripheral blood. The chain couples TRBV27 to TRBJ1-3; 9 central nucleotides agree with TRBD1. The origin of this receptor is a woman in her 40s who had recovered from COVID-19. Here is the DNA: TGTGCCAGCAGGGGACAGGGCGCTGGAAACACCATATATTTT. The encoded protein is CASRGQGAGNTIYF.